The 5 T cell receptor beta chains below come from one sample, sequenced in a study of T cells in Graves' hyperthyroidism and ophthalmopathy. Amplified TCR beta CDR3 regions derived from RNA transcripts. First-round RT-PCR targeting the TCR CDR3 was performed with the HTBI primer set. Via MiXCR, TCRdb re-called the multiplex PCR reads, giving one row per CDR3 protein. The table has some 360,000 distinct CDR3 sequences, around 18% seen once. Sequencing was done on a sample of blood. The receptor set was obtained from a woman aged 40 to 50 with Graves' ophthalmopathy.

This clonotype was counted ten times or more. The chain uses TRBV2 and TRBJ2-5; tentative D call: TRBD2 (5 bases). This CDR3 has 16 residues. CDR1 is SNHLY, CDR2 FYNNEI, per germline. The V end was cut by 0 bases, the J end by 0 bases, with 11 bases between. The CDR3 reads CASSEAPGLYQETQYF. CDR3 sequence (DNA): TGTGCCAGCAGTGAAGCGCCGGGGTTGTACCAAGAGACCCAGTACTTC.

At least ten counts were recorded for this clonotype. The V call is TRBV6-5, the J call TRBJ2-4; 12 nucleotides align to TRBD1. The V segment lost 6 bases and the J segment 0 bases; nucleotides outside the gene matches: 9. This CDR3 has 18 amino acids. Germline V gene sequence: CDR1 MNHEY, CDR2 SVGAGI. The CDR3 loop is CASRPGTGGELAKNIQYF. In nucleotides, the CDR3 is TGTGCCAGCAGGCCCGGGACAGGGGGCGAACTAGCCAAAAACATTCAGTACTTC.

This clonotype was detected many times. The CDR3 spells CASSLSLAGGGTGELFF. CDR3 DNA sequence: TGTGCCAGCAGTTTATCCCTGGCGGGAGGGGGCACCGGGGAGCTGTTTTTT. This chain connects TRBV28 to TRBJ2-2, with TRBD2 matching over 9 bases. Per germline, CDR1 MDHEN and CDR2 SYDVKM. CDR3 length: 17 residues. The trim removed 1 base at V and 4 bases at J, leaving 7 bases unmatched.

This clonotype appeared many times. The V call is TRBV20-1, the J call TRBJ2-5; tentatively, D is TRBD2 (6 bases). The CDR3 length is 13 residues. Germline V lookup: CDR1 DFQATT, CDR2 SNEGSKA (reference sequence). The V end was cut by 0 bases, the J end by 9 bases, with 14 bases between. This CDR3 reads CSARDGGSGAQYF. The DNA for the CDR3 is TGCAGTGCTAGAGATGGGGGTTCGGGGGCCCAGTACTTC.

The chain carries TRBV12-3 or TRBV12-4 and TRBJ1-5, with D uncertain. V lost 5 bases to trimming and J lost 2 bases, with 16 bases between them. The CDR3 is 16 amino acids. The CDR3 DNA follows: TGTGCCAGCAGTGATATCCTAGGCTCTGGCAATCAGCCCCAGCATTTT. It translates to CASSDILGSGNQPQHF.